This T cell receptor beta chain is drawn from a study of cytomegalovirus exposure and HLA in healthy donors. In the study overall: Roughly 180 million T cells yielded 120 million or so unique TCR beta sequences, as an earlier analysis found.

Findings and limits, study-wide: Cytomegalovirus association was listed for 164 TCR beta chains. It was assumed in the presence/absence analyses that sequencing depth was roughly uniform across donors. Whilst most TCR sequences proved rare, a subset of public TCRs occurred across many donors.

This clone has only one observation. The antigen is unknown. The PCR used 60 Vbeta and 13 Jbeta primers. Data came from immunoSEQ multiplex PCR; TCRdb stores just in-frame clones and leaves some out. The table includes 100,000 to 150,000 clones, 75% to 85% detected once. Sequencing was done on a sample of PBMCs. The TCR originated in a man aged 50-60 years in good health and CMV-seronegative.

The CDR3 nucleotides read TGTGCCAGTAGTATCGGGACTCGTGGGGTTAACTATGGCTACACCTTC. Its protein is CASSIGTRGVNYGYTF. V gene TRBV19 combines with J gene TRBJ1-2; tentatively, D is TRBD1 (5 bases). The CDR3 sequence is 16 residues long. With 3 bases removed from V and 1 base from J, the gap between germline ends came to 15 bases. CDR1 and CDR2 from the germline V gene are LNHDA and SQIVND (reference sequence). Looking up the rest from reference TRBV19 and TRBJ1-2 gives the full variable domain: DGGITQSPKYLFRKEGQNVTLSCEQNLNHDAMYWYRQDPGQGLRLIYYSQIVNDFQKGDIAEGYSVSREKKESFPLTVTSAQKNPTAFYLCASSIGTRGVNYGYTFGSGTRLTVV.